The T cell receptor (beta chain) described here comes from a study of early T cells in non-severe SARS-CoV-2 infection. Across the study: Bulk RNA isolated from unsorted whole blood underwent sequencing; chains were not paired. General study results and limits: Lookups in VDJdb leaned toward anti-spike CD8 responses and missed private and CD4 specificities.

Attachment of unique molecular identifiers was made to individual cDNA molecules. MiXCR, applied by TCRdb to the 5' RACE reads, yields one record per CDR3 protein. Here the sample spans 55,000 to 65,000 distinct CDR3 sequences, roughly 10% being singletons. The CDR3 spans 15 residues. Germline trimming cut 2 bases from V and 3 bases from J; bases unmatched to any gene: 4. The V gene's germline CDR1 is SGHRS and CDR2 YFSETQ. This clonotype was picked up many times. What it recognizes is unknown. The sample consisted of whole blood. The chain uses TRBV5-1 and TRBJ2-5; 10 bases are a match to TRBD2. The sequence came from an adult who was a healthcare worker with PCR-confirmed SARS-CoV-2 infection or an uninfected control (not recorded which). The DNA for the CDR3 is TGCGCCAGCAGCTTACTAAGCGGGAGGGAAGAGACCCAGTACTTC. Translated: CASSLLSGREETQYF.